This is a list of T cell receptor beta chains from one sample in a study of shared clonotypes between healthy human individuals. Method: immunoSEQ multiplex PCR; TCRdb's copy keeps in-frame clones and lacks some. The data hold some 2.1 million clones, with 85% to 95% observed a single time. Input material: naive CD4+ T cells sorted from blood. The receptors were gathered from a man aged 18-30 years in good health. Both conserved end residues are part of each CDR3. A D gene is named only where the DNA matches it firmly. Clone size is not always given. Where it is, it says once, few, many or a class for expanded clones.

V gene	J gene	clone size	D gene	CDR3 protein	CDR3 DNA
TRBV7-8	TRBJ2-1	-	-	CASSLRAGTPYNEQFF	TGTGCCAGCAGCCTTAGAGCCGGGACACCGTACAATGAGCAGTTCTTC
TRBV5-8	TRBJ1-5	-	-	CASSSLDLVQPQHF	TGTGCCAGCAGCTCCCTGGACTTAGTGCAACCCCAGCATTTT
TRBV5-5	TRBJ2-5	-	-	CASSFYTGQETQYF	TGTGCCAGCAGCTTTTATACGGGTCAAGAGACCCAGTACTTC
TRBV5-1	TRBJ1-4	-	-	CASSSSGPNEKLFF	TGCGCCAGCAGCTCCTCGGGCCCTAATGAAAAACTGTTTTTT
TRBV11-2	TRBJ1-4	-	-	CASILRGGRQIYNEKLFF	TGTGCCAGCATCCTTAGAGGAGGTCGGCAGATCTATAATGAAAAACTGTTTTTT
TRBV30	TRBJ2-7	-	-	CAWSVDRVSEQYF	TGTGCCTGGAGTGTCGATAGGGTCAGTGAGCAGTACTTC
TRBV28	TRBJ2-7	-	TRBD2	CASSSPLLAGGDEQYF	TGTGCCAGCAGTTCGCCCCTCTTAGCGGGGGGTGACGAGCAGTACTTC
TRBV18	TRBJ2-7	-	TRBD2	CASSQTSGRGRYEQYF	TGTGCCAGCTCACAGACTAGCGGGAGGGGTAGGTACGAGCAGTACTTC
TRBV5-1	TRBJ2-3	-	TRBD1	CASSSPGQSTDTQYF	TGCGCCAGCAGCTCCCCGGGACAGAGCACAGATACGCAGTATTTT
TRBV18	TRBJ1-2	once	-	CASSLDRRYGYTF	TGTGCCAGCTCACTTGACAGGAGATATGGCTACACCTTC
TRBV5-1	TRBJ1-2	once	-	CASSLVGYGYTF	TGCGCCAGCAGCTTGGTTGGTTATGGCTACACCTTC
TRBV9	TRBJ1-1	few	-	CASSPQGIAEAFF	TGTGCCAGCAGTCCTCAGGGGATAGCTGAAGCTTTCTTT
TRBV19	TRBJ1-1	-	-	CASIGPLGRAGNTEAFF	TGTGCCAGTATAGGTCCGTTGGGCAGGGCGGGGAACACTGAAGCTTTCTTT
TRBV11-2	TRBJ2-7	-	TRBD1	CASSLGQGGSYEQYF	TGTGCCAGCAGCTTAGGACAGGGGGGCTCCTACGAGCAGTACTTC
TRBV6-6	TRBJ1-5	-	-	CASSPPGGWSNQPQHF	TGTGCCAGCAGTCCGCCTGGGGGGTGGAGCAATCAGCCCCAGCATTTT
TRBV19	TRBJ2-5	-	TRBD2	CASSMLAGVGETQYF	TGTGCCAGTAGTATGCTAGCGGGAGTGGGAGAGACCCAGTACTTC
TRBV5-1	TRBJ2-2	-	TRBD1	CASSLARTGINTGELFF	TGCGCCAGCAGCTTGGCGCGGACAGGGATTAACACCGGGGAGCTGTTTTTT
TRBV7-9	TRBJ2-7	-	-	CASSLLYEQYF	TGTGCCAGCAGCTTACTCTACGAGCAGTACTTC
TRBV2	TRBJ2-2	once	TRBD1	CASSGQGSDTGELFF	TGTGCCAGCAGCGGACAGGGTTCGGACACCGGGGAGCTGTTTTTT
TRBV7-2	TRBJ2-2	-	-	CASSYRWGADTGELFF	TGTGCCAGCAGCTATCGGTGGGGGGCCGACACCGGGGAGCTGTTTTTT
TRBV5-1	TRBJ1-1	-	-	CASSLVAGNTEAFF	TGCGCCAGCAGCTTGGTAGCCGGGAACACTGAAGCTTTCTTT
TRBV7-2	TRBJ1-2	-	-	CASSLYFAGGSNGYTF	TGTGCCAGCAGCTTATATTTTGCAGGCGGCTCCAATGGCTACACCTTC
TRBV5-1	TRBJ2-7	-	TRBD2	CASSPGTTAYEQYF	TGCGCCAGCAGTCCCGGGACTACAGCCTACGAGCAGTACTTC
TRBV5-6	TRBJ2-7	-	TRBD2	CASSSRTSRYEQYF	TGTGCCAGCAGCTCGCGGACTAGCCGGTACGAGCAGTACTTC
TRBV9	TRBJ2-2	-	-	CASSVAVTRKTGELFF	TGTGCCAGCAGCGTAGCTGTGACTAGAAAAACCGGGGAGCTGTTTTTT
TRBV18	TRBJ2-7	-	-	CASSPGGTNPEQYF	TGTGCCAGCTCACCTGGGGGGACCAATCCCGAGCAGTACTTC